This TCR beta chain was sequenced for a study of shared clonotypes between healthy human individuals (dated by TCRdb to about 2020). Turning to the overall study: The cohort comprised a couple of women and a few men aged 18 to 49 years. For each donor, three plates each were used for CD4 naive and CD4 memory, two plates were used for CD8 naive, and one plate was used for CD8 memory. Blood TCR repertoires of about 5 healthy adults were deeply sequenced to estimate repertoire size and the extent of clonotype sharing between individuals. To increase sequencing depth and limit assay-specific biases, different laboratories used diverse techniques to prepare libraries and sequence TCR repertoires. Between about 0.85 and 9.5 billion PBMCs per donor were obtained by leukapheresis.

With regard to this clone: The target of this receptor is not known. The input lacks base qualities; no much larger clone sits a single base away.

Using the deep immunoSEQ assay, multiplex PCR amplified TCR CDR3 regions from genomic DNA. Extracted genomic DNA from each cell subset was distributed evenly across all wells of several immunoSEQ 96-well plates, and each plate was treated as a replicate. Each replicate PCR for sorted subsets received about 0.2 ug genomic DNA, equal to roughly 30,000 T cell genomes. Purified libraries were measured with a Qubit 3.0 fluorometer, size-checked on a Bioanalyzer 2100, and measured again with the KAPA Library Quantification kit. Every immunoSEQ 96-well plate was sequenced on a separate single-read 150-cycle Illumina NextSeq 550 flow cell. The authors' pipeline ran thus. Because the immunoSEQ output included only junctional sequences and no quality scores, the filtering could not be the same as the filtering used for full-length reads. To assign V/J genes and CDR3, sequences were annotated against IMGT germline references using PyIR, a Python wrapper for IgBLAST v1.9. Reads with weak V/J assignments (E-value above 1e-6), missing CDR3, stop codons, out-of-frame junctions, or ambiguous translated residues were removed. V3J clonotypes were defined as sequences sharing the same inferred V gene, J gene, and CDR3 amino acid sequence. Percentage overlap between repertoires was calculated by dividing the number of shared unique clonotypes by the size of the smaller repertoire. Repertoire richness was assessed with RTK rarefaction, the Chao1 estimator, and Recon v2.1 estimates of unobserved clonotypes. OLGA was used to compute generation probabilities for all TCRbeta clonotypes that the gDNA method yielded from a handful of donors. Imported from immuneACCESS, the table was reduced by TCRdb to in-frame sequences with V and J called. These copies leave out some clones; in studies compared against another copy, an unresolved V gene accounts for under half, and the cause of the remainder is not known. V, J and clone size are those of that table, while D and trimming were read from the DNA. The sample contains over 1.4 million clones, around 97% of them found a single time. About 1% of the sample is held by the ten biggest clonotypes.

V and J are truncated by 4 bases and 2 bases respectively, leaving an intervening sequence of 14 bases. CDR1 SGDLS and CDR2 YYNGEE were looked up in the germline V gene. The CDR3 goes from the cysteine to the phenylalanine over 15 residues. Only CDR3 DNA is held: 45 bases, read in frame from base 1. Paper-wide results and their limitations: Higher generation probabilities were observed for clonotypes shared by all four sorted-subset donors than for non-shared clonotypes. Pairwise subsampling indicated that sequencing depth was expected to affect the degree of clonotype sharing among donors. Because the study included only a small number of donors, the genetic and exposure-history diversity represented was limited. Across a few donors, approximately 5% of naive CD4, around 3.3% of naive CD8, 2% to 2.5% of memory CD4, and approximately 0.4% of memory CD8 clonotypes were shared. Sampling was restricted to blood, and TCR repertoires in tissues likely differ from the TCR repertoires found in blood. Even with the large sequencing depth, rarefaction of the sorted-subset datasets indicated that sequencing was incomplete. Naive subsets generally had larger estimated clonotype richness than memory subsets did.

The donors were healthy, HIV-negative adults who had no recently reported acute infections or vaccinations. Every donor was a Caucasian adult living in Nashville, Tennessee, USA. CD4+ T cells were enriched through magnetic negative selection, after which naive cells were positively selected on CD45RA and the remaining negative fraction served as the memory subset. Blood was collected by leukapheresis, and PBMCs were isolated by Ficoll-Histopaque density gradient centrifugation and then cryopreserved in liquid nitrogen vapor phase. Purity and quantity of every magnetically sorted T cell population were checked by analytical flow cytometry. Genomic DNA was isolated from each sorted fraction and quantified by UV absorbance on a Nanodrop 2000c.

The receptor chain draws on TRBV9 and TRBJ2-3; the D gene is perhaps TRBD2, from 6 matching bases. The source of this sequence is a man aged 25-45 years in good health. Sequences were obtained from naive CD4+ T cells sorted from blood. The label giving this sample's cell subset or site can be read as: CD45RA+ positively selected. In nucleotides, the sequence is TGTGCCAGCAGCTTCAGCGGGCTAGACACAGATACGCAGTATTTT. Translation gives CASSFSGLDTDTQYF.